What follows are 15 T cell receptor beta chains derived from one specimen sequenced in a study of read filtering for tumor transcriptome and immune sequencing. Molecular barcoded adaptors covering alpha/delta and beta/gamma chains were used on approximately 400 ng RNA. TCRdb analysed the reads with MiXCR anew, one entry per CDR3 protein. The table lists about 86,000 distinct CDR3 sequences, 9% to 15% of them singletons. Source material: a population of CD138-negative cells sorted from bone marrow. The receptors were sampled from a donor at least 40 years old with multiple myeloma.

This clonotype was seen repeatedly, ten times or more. In nucleotides, the CDR3 is TGTGCCAGCAGCGCCCAGGGGTCTGGGGCCAACGTCCTGACTTTC. Translated, it gives CASSAQGSGANVLTF. The rearrangement joins TRBV9 to TRBJ2-6; tentatively, D is TRBD1 (6 bases). Trimming pared 3 bases from V and 1 base from J, leaving 8 bases between. The CDR3 covers 15 residues. In germline, CDR1 is SGDLS, CDR2 YYNGEE.

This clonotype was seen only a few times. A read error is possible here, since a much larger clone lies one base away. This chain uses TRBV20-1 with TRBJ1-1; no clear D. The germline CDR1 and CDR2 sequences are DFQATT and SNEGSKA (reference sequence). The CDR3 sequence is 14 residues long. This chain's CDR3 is CGAKGGGENTEAFF. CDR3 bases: TGCGGTGCTAAGGGAGGAGGCGAGAACACTGAAGCTTTCTTT.

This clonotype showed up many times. CDR3 protein: CASSFKRNTEAFF. DNA for the CDR3: TGTGCCAGCAGCTTCAAGAGGAACACTGAAGCTTTCTTT. J is TRBJ1-1 and V is TRBV7-2; D is ambiguous. CDR1 is SGHTA and CDR2 is FQGNSA in the germline V gene. The CDR3 loop spans 13 amino acids. Trimming removed 3 bases at V and 1 base at J, with 6 bases between.

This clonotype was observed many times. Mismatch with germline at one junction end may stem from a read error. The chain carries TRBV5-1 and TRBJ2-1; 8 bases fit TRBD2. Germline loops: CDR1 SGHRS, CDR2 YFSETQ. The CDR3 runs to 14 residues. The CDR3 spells CASSLSGSYNEQFF. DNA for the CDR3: TGTGCCAGCAGCTTGAGCGGGAGCTACAATGAGCAGTTCTTC.

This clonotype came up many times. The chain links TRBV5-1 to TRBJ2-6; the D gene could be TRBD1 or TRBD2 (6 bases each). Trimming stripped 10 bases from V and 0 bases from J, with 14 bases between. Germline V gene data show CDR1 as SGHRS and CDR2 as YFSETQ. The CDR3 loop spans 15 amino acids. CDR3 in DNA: TGCGCCTCCCATGGGGGGCTCTCTGGGGCCAACGTCCTGACTTTC. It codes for CASHGGLSGANVLTF.

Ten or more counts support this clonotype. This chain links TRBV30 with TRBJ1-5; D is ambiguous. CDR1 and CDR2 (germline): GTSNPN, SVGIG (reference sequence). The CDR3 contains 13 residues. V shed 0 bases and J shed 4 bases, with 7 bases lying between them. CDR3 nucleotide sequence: TGTGCCTGGAGTGTACGGACGAATCAGCCCCAGCATTTT. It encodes CAWSVRTNQPQHF.

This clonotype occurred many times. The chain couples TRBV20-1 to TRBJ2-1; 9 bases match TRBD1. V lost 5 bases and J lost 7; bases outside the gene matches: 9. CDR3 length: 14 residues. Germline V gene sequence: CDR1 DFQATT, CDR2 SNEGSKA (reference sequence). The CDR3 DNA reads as TGCAGTGCTTCTCCGGGACAGGGAAGAAATGAGCAGTTCTTC. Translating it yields CSASPGQGRNEQFF.

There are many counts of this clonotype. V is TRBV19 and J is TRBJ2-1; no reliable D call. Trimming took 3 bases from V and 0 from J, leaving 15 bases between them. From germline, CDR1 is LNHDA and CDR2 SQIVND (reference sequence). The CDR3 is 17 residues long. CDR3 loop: CASSITVTSHSYNEQFF. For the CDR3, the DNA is TGTGCCAGTAGTATTACGGTGACTTCCCACTCCTACAATGAGCAGTTCTTC.

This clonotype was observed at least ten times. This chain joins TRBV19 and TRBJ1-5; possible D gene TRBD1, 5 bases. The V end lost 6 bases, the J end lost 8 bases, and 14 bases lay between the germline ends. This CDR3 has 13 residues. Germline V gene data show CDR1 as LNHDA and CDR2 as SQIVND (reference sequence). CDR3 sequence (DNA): TGTGCCAGTAGCGGGGGTATTAGAGAGCCCCAGCATTTT. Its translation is CASSGGIREPQHF. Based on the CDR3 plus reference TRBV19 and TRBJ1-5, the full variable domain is DGGITQSPKYLFRKEGQNVTLSCEQNLNHDAMYWYRQDPGQGLRLIYYSQIVNDFQKGDIAEGYSVSREKKESFPLTVTSAQKNPTAFYLCASSGGIREPQHFGDGTRLSIL.

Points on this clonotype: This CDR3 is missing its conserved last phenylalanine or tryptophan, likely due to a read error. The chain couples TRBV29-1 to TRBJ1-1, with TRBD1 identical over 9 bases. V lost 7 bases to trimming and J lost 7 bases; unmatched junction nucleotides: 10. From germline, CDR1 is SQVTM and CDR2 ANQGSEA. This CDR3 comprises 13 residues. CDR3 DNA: TGCAGCGCCCCGGCGACAGGGGGGGATGAAGCTTTCTCT. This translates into CSAPATGGDEAFS.

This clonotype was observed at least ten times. DNA for the CDR3: TGTGCCAGCAGCCCGGGGACTAGCGGTAACGCGAACACCGGGGAGCTGTTTTTT. Its translation: CASSPGTSGNANTGELFF. This chain joins TRBV9 and TRBJ2-2, with 11 nucleotides matching TRBD2. Losses at the gene ends were 4 bases for V and 0 bases for J; bases not matched to a gene: 8. This CDR3 is 18 amino acids long. From germline, CDR1 is SGDLS and CDR2 YYNGEE. Together with reference TRBV9 and TRBJ2-2, the CDR3 gives the full variable domain: DSGVTQTPKHLITATGQRVTLRCSPRSGDLSVYWYQQSLDQGLQFLIQYYNGEERAKGNILERFSAQQFPDLHSELNLSSLELGDSALYFCASSPGTSGNANTGELFFGEGSRLTVL.

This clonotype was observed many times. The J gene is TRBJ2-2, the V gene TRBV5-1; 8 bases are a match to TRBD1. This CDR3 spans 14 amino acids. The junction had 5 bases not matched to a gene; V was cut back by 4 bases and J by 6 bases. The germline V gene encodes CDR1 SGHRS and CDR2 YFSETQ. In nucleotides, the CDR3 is TGCGCCAGCAGCGGGCAGACAGGGGCCGGGGAGCTGTTTTTT. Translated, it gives CASSGQTGAGELFF.

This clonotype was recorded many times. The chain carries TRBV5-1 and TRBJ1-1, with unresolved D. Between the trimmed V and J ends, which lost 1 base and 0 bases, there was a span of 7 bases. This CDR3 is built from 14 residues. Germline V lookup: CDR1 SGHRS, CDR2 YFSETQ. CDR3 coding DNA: TGCGCCAGCAGCTTGTCCACCATGAACACTGAAGCTTTCTTT. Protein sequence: CASSLSTMNTEAFF.

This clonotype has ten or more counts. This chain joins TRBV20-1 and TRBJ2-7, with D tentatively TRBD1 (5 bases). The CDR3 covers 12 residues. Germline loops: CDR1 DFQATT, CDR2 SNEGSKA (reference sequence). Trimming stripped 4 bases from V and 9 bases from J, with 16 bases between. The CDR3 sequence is CSATPEERGQYF. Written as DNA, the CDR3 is TGCAGTGCTACACCCGAGGAAAGGGGGCAGTACTTC.

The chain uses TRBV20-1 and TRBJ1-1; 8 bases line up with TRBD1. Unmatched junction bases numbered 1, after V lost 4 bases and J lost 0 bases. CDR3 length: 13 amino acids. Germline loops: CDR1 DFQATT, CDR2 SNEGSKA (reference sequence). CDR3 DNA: TGCAGTGCTATCAGGGGGCTGAACACTGAAGCTTTCTTT. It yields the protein CSAIRGLNTEAFF.